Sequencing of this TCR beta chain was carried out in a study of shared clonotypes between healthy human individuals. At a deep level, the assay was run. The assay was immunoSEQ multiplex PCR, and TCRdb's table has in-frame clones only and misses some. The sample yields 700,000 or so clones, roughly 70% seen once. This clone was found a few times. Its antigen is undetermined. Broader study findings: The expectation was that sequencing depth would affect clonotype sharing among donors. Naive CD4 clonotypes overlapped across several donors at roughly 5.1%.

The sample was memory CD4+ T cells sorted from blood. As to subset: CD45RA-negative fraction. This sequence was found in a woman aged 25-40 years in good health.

CDR3 in amino acids: CASSFQGLKGNTIYF. DNA of the CDR3: TGTGCCAGCAGCTTCCAGGGGCTAAAAGGAAACACCATATATTTT. The genes are TRBV27 and TRBJ1-3; D perhaps matches TRBD1 (6 bases). The CDR3 consists of 15 residues. CDR1 and CDR2 (germline): MNHEY, SMNVEV (reference sequence). Trimming pared 6 bases from V and 4 bases from J, leaving 16 bases between.